The T cell receptor beta chain described here comes from a study of control samples from healthy donors and cancer patients. Generated by immunoSEQ multiplex PCR, the TCRdb table keeps only in-frame clones and is missing some. The sample consists of about 270,000 clones, over 75% of them appearing once. Germline assignment: CDR1 MNHEY and CDR2 SVGAGI. The CDR3 has 15 residues. The V end lost 5 bases, the J end lost 13 bases, and 23 bases lay between the germline ends. The V gene is TRBV6-5, the J gene TRBJ1-4; a possible D gene is TRBD1 (5 bases). The receptor was isolated from a woman aged 60-75 years with lung cancer. Sequenced input: PBMCs. The CDR3 spells CASSLKSESGQRLFF. CDR3 in DNA: TGTGCCAGCAGTCTCAAATCGGAATCGGGGCAACGACTGTTTTTT.